This T cell receptor (beta chain) was profiled in a study of cytomegalovirus exposure and HLA in healthy donors. Study-level results: Among TCR beta chains of equal frequency, HLA-associated ones were more clonally expanded in a later analysis.

As for this clone: Its antigen remains unknown.

The CDR3 covers 15 residues. Germline CDR1 reads SGHRS; CDR2 reads YFSETQ. V lost 7 bases, J lost 6 bases, and 9 bases stayed unmatched. Primers included in the PCR were 60 Vbeta and 13 Jbeta primers. In the original processing: A later analysis tallied tens of millions of unique TCR beta chains, about 11 million of them shared. TCRdb keeps only in-frame clones here, not all; method: immunoSEQ multiplex PCR. V, J and clone size were drawn from that table, and D and trimming were deduced from the DNA. The sample holds 250,000 to 350,000 clones; approximately 70% are singletons and the top ten take approximately 2.3%.

The TCR was taken from a female donor in good health and CMV-seronegative. The rearrangement uses TRBV5-1 and TRBJ2-1, with TRBD2 matching 11 bases. Specimen: PBMCs. DNA for the CDR3: TGCGCCAGCCAAAAGACTAGCGGGATCGCCAATGAGCAGTTCTTC. This sequence encodes CASQKTSGIANEQFF.